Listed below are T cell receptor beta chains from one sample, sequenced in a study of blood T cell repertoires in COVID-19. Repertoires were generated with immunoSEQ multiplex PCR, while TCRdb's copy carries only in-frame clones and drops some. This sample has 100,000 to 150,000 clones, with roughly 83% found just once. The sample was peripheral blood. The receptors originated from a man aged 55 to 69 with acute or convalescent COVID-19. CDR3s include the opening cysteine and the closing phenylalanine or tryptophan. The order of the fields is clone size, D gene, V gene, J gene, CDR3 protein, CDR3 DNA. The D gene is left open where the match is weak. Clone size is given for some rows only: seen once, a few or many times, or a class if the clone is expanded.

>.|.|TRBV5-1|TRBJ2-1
CASSLTSPLGGYNEQFF
TGCGCCAGCAGCTTAACATCCCCCCTCGGAGGCTACAATGAGCAGTTCTTC
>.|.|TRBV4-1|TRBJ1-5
CASTLEDRSNQPQHF
TGCGCCAGCACCCTCGAAGACAGGAGCAATCAGCCCCAGCATTTT
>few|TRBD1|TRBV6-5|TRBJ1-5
CASSRTGGWEPQHF
TGTGCCAGCAGCAGAACAGGGGGCTGGGAGCCCCAGCATTTT
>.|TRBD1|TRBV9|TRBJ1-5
CASSVGQGGAQPQHF
TGTGCCAGCAGCGTAGGCCAGGGGGGAGCGCAGCCCCAGCATTTT
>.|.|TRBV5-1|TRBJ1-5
CASSFTSDQPQHF
TGCGCCAGCAGCTTCACCTCGGATCAGCCCCAGCATTTT
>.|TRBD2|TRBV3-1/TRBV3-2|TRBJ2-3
CASSTRGGPSTDTQYF
TGTGCCAGCAGCACCCGCGGGGGGCCCAGCACAGATACGCAGTATTTT
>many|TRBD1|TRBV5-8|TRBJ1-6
CASSWDSDSPLHF
TGTGCCAGCAGCTGGGACAGTGATTCACCCCTCCACTTT
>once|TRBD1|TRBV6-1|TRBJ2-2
CASSEPGTGSAMSAGELFF
TGTGCCAGCAGTGAACCCGGGACAGGCAGTGCGATGTCCGCCGGGGAGCTGTTTTTT
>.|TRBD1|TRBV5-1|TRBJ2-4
CASTAQRTGEGRIQYF
TGCGCCAGCACCGCACAAAGGACAGGGGAAGGTCGCATTCAGTACTTC
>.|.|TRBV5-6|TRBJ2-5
CASSGGGGQETQYF
TGTGCCAGCAGCGGAGGGGGGGGTCAAGAGACCCAGTACTTC
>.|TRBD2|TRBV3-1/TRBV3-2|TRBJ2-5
CASSRAGAQETQYF
TGTGCCAGCAGCCGAGCGGGGGCACAAGAGACCCAGTACTTC
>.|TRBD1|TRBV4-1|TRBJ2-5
CASSSGQRETQYF
TGCGCCAGCAGCTCGGGACAGAGGGAGACCCAGTACTTC
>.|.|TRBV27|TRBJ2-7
CASSRTGFGTFEQYF
TGTGCCAGCAGTCGTACAGGGTTTGGGACGTTCGAGCAGTACTTC
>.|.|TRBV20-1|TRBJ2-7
CSASGSSDVSEYF
TGCAGTGCTAGTGGGAGTTCCGACGTGAGTGAGTACTTC
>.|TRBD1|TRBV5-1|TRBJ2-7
CASSLGTGGREQYF
TGCGCCAGCAGCTTGGGGACAGGGGGCCGCGAGCAGTACTTC
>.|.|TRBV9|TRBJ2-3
CASSVAGDIDTQYF
TGTGCCAGCAGCGTAGCGGGAGACATAGATACGCAGTATTTT
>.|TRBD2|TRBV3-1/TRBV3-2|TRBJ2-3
CASSQGIKASGSTDTQYF
TGTGCCAGCAGCCAAGGGATTAAGGCTAGCGGGAGCACAGATACGCAGTATTTT
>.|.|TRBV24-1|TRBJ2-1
CATSDLSGDNEQFF
TGTGCCACCAGTGATTTGTCCGGTGACAATGAGCAGTTCTTC
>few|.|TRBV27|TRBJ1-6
CASSLSAGIGSPLHF
TGTGCCAGCAGTTTAAGCGCAGGGATAGGTTCACCCCTCCACTTT
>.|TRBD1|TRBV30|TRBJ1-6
CAWSRGQGRSPLHF
TGTGCCTGGAGTCGAGGACAGGGTCGTTCACCCCTCCACTTT
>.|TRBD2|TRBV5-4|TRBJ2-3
CASSLGLAGTRTDTQYF
TGTGCCAGCAGCTTGGGACTAGCGGGGACCCGCACAGATACGCAGTATTTT
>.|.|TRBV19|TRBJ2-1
CASTSKEDEQFF
TGTGCCAGTACCTCGAAGGAGGATGAGCAGTTCTTC
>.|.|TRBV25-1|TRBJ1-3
CASSPDSGNTIYF
TGTGCCAGCAGTCCAGACTCTGGAAACACCATATATTTT
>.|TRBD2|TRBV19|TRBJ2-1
CASSPGTSAFVNEQFF
TGTGCCAGTAGTCCTGGGACTAGCGCTTTTGTAAATGAGCAGTTCTTC
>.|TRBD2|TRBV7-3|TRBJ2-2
CASSSMGGGNTGELFF
TGTGCCAGCAGCTCAATGGGCGGGGGGAACACCGGGGAGCTGTTTTTT
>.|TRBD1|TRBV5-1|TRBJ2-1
CASSQGQDGNEQFF
TGCGCCAGCAGCCAGGGACAGGATGGAAATGAGCAGTTCTTC
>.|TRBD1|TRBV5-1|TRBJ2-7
CASSFGDRGFPYEQYF
TGCGCCAGCAGCTTTGGAGACAGGGGTTTCCCCTACGAGCAGTACTTC
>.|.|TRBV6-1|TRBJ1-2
CASSEAHPNGYTF
TGTGCCAGCAGTGAGGCTCACCCCAATGGCTACACCTTC
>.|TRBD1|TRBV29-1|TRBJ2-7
CSVEWDRGYEQYF
TGCAGCGTTGAGTGGGACAGGGGGTACGAGCAGTACTTC
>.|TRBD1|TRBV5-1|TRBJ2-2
CASSSQGAPGTGELFF
TGCGCCAGCAGCTCCCAGGGGGCGCCCGGAACCGGGGAGCTGTTTTTT
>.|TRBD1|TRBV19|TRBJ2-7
CASSSRDREREQYF
TGTGCCAGTAGTTCCCGGGACAGGGAGAGGGAGCAGTACTTC
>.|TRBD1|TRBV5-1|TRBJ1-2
CASSLVRQGVGYGYTF
TGCGCCAGCAGCTTGGTGCGGCAGGGGGTAGGGTATGGCTACACCTTC
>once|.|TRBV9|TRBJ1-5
CASSVGQNPNQPQHF
TGTGCCAGCAGCGTCGGACAGAACCCCAATCAGCCCCAGCATTTT
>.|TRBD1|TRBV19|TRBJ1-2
CASSFLTTGPGYTF
TGTGCCAGTAGTTTCCTTACGACAGGGCCTGGCTACACCTTC
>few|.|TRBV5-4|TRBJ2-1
CASSFTASEQFF
TGTGCCAGCAGCTTTACCGCCAGTGAGCAGTTCTTC
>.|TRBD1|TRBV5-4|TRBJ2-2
CASSLPDRTTGELFF
TGTGCCAGCAGCTTGCCGGACAGGACCACCGGGGAGCTGTTTTTT
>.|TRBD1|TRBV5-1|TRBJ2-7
CASSLEGQGVNEQYF
TGCGCCAGCAGCTTGGAAGGACAGGGCGTCAACGAGCAGTACTTC
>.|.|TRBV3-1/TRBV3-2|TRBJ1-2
CASSPTGVGGYTF
TGTGCCAGCAGCCCGACGGGGGTCGGCGGCTACACCTTC
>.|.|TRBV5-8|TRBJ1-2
CASSLPGGNYGYTF
TGTGCCAGCAGCCTCCCGGGGGGAAACTATGGCTACACCTTC
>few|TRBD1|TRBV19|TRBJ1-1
CASSMGQGATEAFF
TGTGCCAGTAGTATGGGACAGGGGGCAACTGAAGCTTTCTTT
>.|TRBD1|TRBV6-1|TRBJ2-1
CASSKGTGIQYNEQFF
TGTGCCAGCAGTAAAGGGACAGGTATACAGTACAATGAGCAGTTCTTC
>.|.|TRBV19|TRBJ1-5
CASSIQVQTWSNQPQHF
TGTGCCAGTAGTATTCAGGTACAGACCTGGAGCAATCAGCCCCAGCATTTT
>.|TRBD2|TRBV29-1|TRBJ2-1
CSVEDGLAGGHTYNEQFF
TGCAGCGTTGAAGACGGACTAGCGGGGGGACACACCTACAATGAGCAGTTCTTC
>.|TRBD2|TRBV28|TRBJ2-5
CASSFAGGPGQYF
TGTGCCAGCAGTTTTGCGGGGGGCCCGGGCCAGTACTTC
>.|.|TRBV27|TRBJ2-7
CASSLGTPGMGSYEQYF
TGTGCCAGCAGTTTAGGGACTCCAGGGATGGGCTCCTACGAGCAGTACTTC
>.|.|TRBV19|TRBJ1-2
CASSIEGVGGYTF
TGTGCCAGTAGTATCGAAGGGGTGGGCGGCTACACCTTC
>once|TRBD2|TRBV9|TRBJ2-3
CASSGWTSSGRTNTQYF
TGTGCCAGCAGCGGGTGGACCTCAAGCGGGAGAACAAATACGCAGTATTTT